This paragraph covers one T cell receptor (beta chain) sequence. This clonotype has more than one count but fewer than ten. Its antigen has not been determined. Base quality data are lacking; no much larger clone is found one base away. Including cysteine and phenylalanine, the CDR3 has 13 amino acids. Of the read, only the CDR3 DNA is kept; its 39 bases are in frame from base 1. The junction shows trimming of 5 bases on V and 11 bases on J, and the gene matches do not reach 6 bases of it. CDR1 and CDR2 are drawn from the germline V gene: SGHTA, FQGNSA. The library was obtained by RT-PCR. The reads were generated on an Illumina HiSeq 2500. TCRdb cleaned the public reads at Q25 with fastp, built clones with MiXCR and kept in-frame beta chains. Records with the same CDR3 protein are collapsed into one entry carrying the most frequent genes and DNA. This sample is represented by about 520,000 distinct CDR3 sequences; roughly 7.9% of them were singletons. The top ten hold 13% of the sample.

The sample originates from a study of response to subunit inactivated influenza vaccine (dated by TCRdb to the late 2010s). In the study overall: To follow how T cells responded to a trivalent subunit inactivated influenza vaccine, the researchers relied on deep quantitative profiling of the T cell receptor repertoire. Overall results and qualifications from the work: The authors proposed that each seasonal influenza vaccination may bring in only a limited number of new T cells.

This material consisted of PBMCs from blood, taken roughly 24 months after vaccination. The sequence was collected from a man between 50 and 69 years old who received an inactivated influenza vaccine. Donor details come from another sample of the same person, matched by shared clones. The rearrangement combines TRBV7-2 with TRBJ1-6, and 7 junction bases match TRBD1. The DNA sequence reads TGTGCCAGCAGCCAGACAGGGATGACACCCCTCCACTTT. This encodes CASSQTGMTPLHF. Outside the CDR3, residues come from the reference TRBV7-2 and TRBJ1-6 proteins, so the full variable domain is: GAGVSQSPSNKVTEKGKDVELRCDPISGHTALYWYRQSLGQGLEFLIYFQGNSAPDKSGLPSDRFSAERTGGSVSTLTIQRTQQEDSAVYLCASSQTGMTPLHFGNGTRLTVT.